Included here is one T cell receptor beta chain sequence, with context. Its antigen is unknown. These data belong to a study of a mutant IDH1 vaccine in newly diagnosed glioma. Overall study context: Investigators started vaccination 4-6 weeks after radiotherapy alone, or with temozolomide cycles. The therapy given earlier, which was standard therapy, consisted of radiotherapy, temozolomide, or both, and most of the patients received both. Study-wide results and caveats: Changes in top peripheral clonotypes did not appear linked to pseudoprogression.

Clones were read by immunoSEQ multiplex PCR, and TCRdb kept only the in-frame ones, dropping some. This table has under 70,000 clones, 70% to 90% appearing once. V was clipped by 0 bases and J by 1 base, with 3 bases between them. The CDR3 sequence is 13 residues long. Germline loops: CDR1 SGHVS, CDR2 FNYEAQ. As for time point: week 5, during vaccination. Each dose delivered 300 ug of mutant IDH1 20-mer peptide subcutaneously with imiquimod. This clonotype was obtained from a man aged 25 to 40 with glioma. The rearrangement joins TRBV7-6 to TRBJ1-1; D is unresolved. The sample was PBMCs, taken from a glioma patient whose treatment included an IDH1 peptide vaccine. The CDR3 bases are TGTGCCAGCAGCTTAGCCCCGAACACTGAAGCTTTCTTT. This translates into CASSLAPNTEAFF.